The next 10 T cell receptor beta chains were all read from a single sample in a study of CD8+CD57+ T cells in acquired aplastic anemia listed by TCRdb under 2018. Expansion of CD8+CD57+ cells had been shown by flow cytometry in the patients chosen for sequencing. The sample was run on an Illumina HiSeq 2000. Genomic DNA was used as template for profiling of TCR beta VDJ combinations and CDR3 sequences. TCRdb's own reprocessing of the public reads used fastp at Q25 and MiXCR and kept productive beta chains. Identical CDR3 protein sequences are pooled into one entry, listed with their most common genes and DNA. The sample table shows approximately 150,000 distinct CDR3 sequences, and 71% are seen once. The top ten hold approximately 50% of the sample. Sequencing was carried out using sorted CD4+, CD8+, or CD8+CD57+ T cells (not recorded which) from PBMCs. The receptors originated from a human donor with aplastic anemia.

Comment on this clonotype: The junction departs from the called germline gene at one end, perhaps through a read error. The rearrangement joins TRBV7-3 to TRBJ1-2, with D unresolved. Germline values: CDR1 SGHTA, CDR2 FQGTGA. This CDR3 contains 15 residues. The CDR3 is CASSELKSRAYGYTF. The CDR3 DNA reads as TGTGCCAGCAGTGAATTGAAATCTAGGGCCTATGGTTACACCTTC.

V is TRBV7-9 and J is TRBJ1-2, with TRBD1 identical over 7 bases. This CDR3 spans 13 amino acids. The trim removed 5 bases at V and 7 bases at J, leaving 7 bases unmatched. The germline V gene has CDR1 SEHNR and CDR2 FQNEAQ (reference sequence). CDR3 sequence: CASSEDRMGGYTF. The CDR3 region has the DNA TGTGCCAGCAGCGAGGACAGGATGGGTGGCTACACCTTC.

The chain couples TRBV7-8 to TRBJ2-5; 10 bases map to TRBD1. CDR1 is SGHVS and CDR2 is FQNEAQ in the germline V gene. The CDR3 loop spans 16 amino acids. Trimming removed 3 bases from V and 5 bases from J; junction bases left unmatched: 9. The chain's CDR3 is CASSLTGGLRRETQYF. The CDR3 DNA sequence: TGTGCCAGCAGCTTGACAGGGGGCCTCCGAAGGGAGACCCAGTACTTC.

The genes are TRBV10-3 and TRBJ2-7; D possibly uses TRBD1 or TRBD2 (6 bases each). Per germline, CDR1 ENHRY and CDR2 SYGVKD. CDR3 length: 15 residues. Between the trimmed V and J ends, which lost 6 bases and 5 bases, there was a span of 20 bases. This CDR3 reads CAISGRGELKNEQYF. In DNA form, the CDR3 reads TGTGCCATCAGCGGAAGGGGGGAACTAAAGAACGAGCAGTACTTC.

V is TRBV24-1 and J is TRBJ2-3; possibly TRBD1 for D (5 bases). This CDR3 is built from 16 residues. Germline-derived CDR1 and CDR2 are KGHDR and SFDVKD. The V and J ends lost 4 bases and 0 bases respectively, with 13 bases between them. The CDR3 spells CATSDGRDLSTDTQYF. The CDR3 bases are TGTGCCACCAGTGACGGCAGGGATCTTAGCACAGATACGCAGTATTTT.

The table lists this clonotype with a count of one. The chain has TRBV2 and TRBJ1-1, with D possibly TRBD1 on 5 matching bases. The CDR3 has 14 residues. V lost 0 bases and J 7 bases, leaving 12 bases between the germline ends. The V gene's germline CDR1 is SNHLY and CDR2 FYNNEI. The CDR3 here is CASSEALGGGEAFF. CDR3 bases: TGTGCCAGCAGTGAAGCGCTTGGGGGAGGTGAAGCTTTCTTT.

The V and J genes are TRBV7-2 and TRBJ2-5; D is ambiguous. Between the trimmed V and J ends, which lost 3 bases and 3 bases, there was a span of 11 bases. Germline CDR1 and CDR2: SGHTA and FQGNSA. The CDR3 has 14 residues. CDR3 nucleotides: TGTGCCAGCAGCTTTTGGCCGGTTAAAGAGACCCAGTACTTC. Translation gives CASSFWPVKETQYF. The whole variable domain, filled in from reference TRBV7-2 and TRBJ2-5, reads GAGVSQSPSNKVTEKGKDVELRCDPISGHTALYWYRQSLGQGLEFLIYFQGNSAPDKSGLPSDRFSAERTGGSVSTLTIQRTQQEDSAVYLCASSFWPVKETQYFGPGTRLLVL.

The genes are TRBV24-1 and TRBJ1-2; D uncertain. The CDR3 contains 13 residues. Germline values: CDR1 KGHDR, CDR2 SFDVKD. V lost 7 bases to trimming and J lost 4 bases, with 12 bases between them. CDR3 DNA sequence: TGTGCCACCAGCGAGGGTACCGTCTATGGCTACACCTTC. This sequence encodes CATSEGTVYGYTF.

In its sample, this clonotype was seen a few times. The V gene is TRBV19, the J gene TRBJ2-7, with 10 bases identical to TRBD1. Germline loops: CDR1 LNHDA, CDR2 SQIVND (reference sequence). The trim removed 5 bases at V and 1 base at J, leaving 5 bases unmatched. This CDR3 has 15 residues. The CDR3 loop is CASSERGQGSYEQYF. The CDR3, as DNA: TGTGCCAGTAGTGAGAGGGGACAGGGGTCCTACGAGCAGTACTTC.

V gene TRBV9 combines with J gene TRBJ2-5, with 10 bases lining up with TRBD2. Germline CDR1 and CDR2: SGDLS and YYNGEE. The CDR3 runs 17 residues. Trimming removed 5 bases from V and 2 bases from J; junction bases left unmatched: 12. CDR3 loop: CASSESGGAPTQETQYF. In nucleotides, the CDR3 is TGTGCCAGCAGTGAGAGCGGGGGGGCCCCTACACAAGAGACCCAGTACTTC.